The entry that follows covers one T cell receptor beta chain sequence. TCRdb re-called the 5' RACE reads and catalogs CDR3 proteins one per entry, DNA excluded. The repertoire table contains about 180,000 distinct CDR3 sequences. These data belong to a study of T cells expressing NK-cell markers. Study details: Obtained from sorted CD3+CD56+NKG2C+, CD3+CD56+NKG2C- and CD3+CD56-NKG2C+ T cells were the TCR beta repertoires.

The CDR3 contains 15 residues. CDR1 and CDR2 from the germline V gene are SGDLS and YYNGEE. The genes are TRBV9 and TRBJ2-1. The sequencing input was blood T cells: a sorted CD56 or NKG2C T cell subset, CD4+ or CD8+ T cells, or bulk PBMC T cells (not recorded which). This clonotype originated in a woman between 18 and 70 years old in good health. The CDR3 reads CASSVSRFPYNEQFF.